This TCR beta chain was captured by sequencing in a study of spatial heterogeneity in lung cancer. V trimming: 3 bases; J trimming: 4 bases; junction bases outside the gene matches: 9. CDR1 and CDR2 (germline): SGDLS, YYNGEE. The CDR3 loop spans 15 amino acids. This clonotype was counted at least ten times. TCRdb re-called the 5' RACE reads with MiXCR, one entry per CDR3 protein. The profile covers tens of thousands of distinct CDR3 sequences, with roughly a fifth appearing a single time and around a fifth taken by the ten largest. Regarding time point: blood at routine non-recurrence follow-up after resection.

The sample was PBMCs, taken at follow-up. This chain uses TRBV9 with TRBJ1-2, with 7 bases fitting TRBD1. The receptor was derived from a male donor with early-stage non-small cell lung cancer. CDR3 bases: TGTGCCAGCAGCGCGCTGGACAGGATCTTCTATGGCTACACCTTC. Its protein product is CASSALDRIFYGYTF.